One T cell receptor (beta chain) is described in this entry. This specimen belongs to a study of blood T cell repertoires in COVID-19. Only in-frame clones appear in the TCRdb table, and some are missing; sequencing was by immunoSEQ multiplex PCR. Of roughly 330,000 clones listed, about 90% are singletons. Those who participated ranged in age from roughly 18 to 89 years and resided in 24 US areas. The CDR3 runs 12 residues. In germline, CDR1 is LNHDA, CDR2 SQIVND (reference sequence). Between the trimmed V and J ends, which lost 6 bases and 4 bases, there was a span of 7 bases. The sequence derives from a woman younger than 45 who had recovered from COVID-19. The sequenced material came from PBMCs or T cells enriched from blood (not recorded which). The chain couples TRBV19 to TRBJ2-4; D gene unclear. CDR3 region: CASSQQKNIQYF. CDR3 coding DNA: TGTGCCAGTAGCCAACAGAAAAACATTCAGTACTTC.